A single sample gave rise to the 29 T cell receptor beta chains below, sequenced in a study of technical replicates of blood from four donors. Clones were sequenced by immunoSEQ multiplex PCR, and TCRdb holds only the in-frame ones, with some missing. The table shows 11,000 to 15,000 clones, with about four fifths occurring only once. Specimen: PBMCs. The receptors shown here come from a human donor in good health.

The chain uses TRBV5-1 and TRBJ2-1; 11 bases match TRBD2. Germline CDR1 is SGHRS and CDR2 is YFSETQ. V dropped 7 bases and J dropped 3; count of bases not matched to a gene: 21. This CDR3 contains 20 residues. As DNA, the CDR3 is TGCGCCAGCTCTCCTCCTAGGATAACTAGCGGGAGTCCCCTCTACAATGAGCAGTTCTTC. Protein: CASSPPRITSGSPLYNEQFF. The full variable domain, with the rest looked up from reference TRBV5-1 and TRBJ2-1, is KAGVTQTPRYLIKTRGQQVTLSCSPISGHRSVSWYQQTPGQGLQFLFEYFSETQRNKGNFPGRFSGRQFSNSRSEMNVSTLELGDSALYLCASSPPRITSGSPLYNEQFFGPGTRLTVL.

Only a few counts were recorded for this clone. The chain combines TRBV2 with TRBJ1-1; the D gene is possibly TRBD1 (6 bases). The CDR3 covers 15 residues. Trimming pared 1 base from V and 6 bases from J, leaving 15 bases between. Germline V CDR1 and CDR2: SNHLY, FYNNEI. CDR3 residues: CASSEVEQGFSEAFF. CDR3 bases: TGTGCCAGCAGTGAAGTGGAACAGGGATTCTCTGAAGCTTTCTTT.

This rearrangement joins TRBV2 to TRBJ2-7; TRBD2 aligns across 10 bases. The CDR3 is 14 residues long. Trimming at V came to 4 bases and at J to 7 bases, leaving 7 bases not matched to a gene. Germline V gene data show CDR1 as SNHLY and CDR2 as FYNNEI. The CDR3 nucleotides read TGTGCCAGCAGTGGGACTAGCGGCTTGGGAGAGCAGTACTTC. Amino acids: CASSGTSGLGEQYF.

This chain joins TRBV27 and TRBJ1-5; 7 bases are shared with TRBD1. The CDR3 contains 16 residues. V was clipped by 10 bases and J by 4 bases; unmatched bases: 16. Germline CDR1 and CDR2: MNHEY and SMNVEV (reference sequence). Here the CDR3 reads CATRARQGGRNQPQHF. The CDR3 DNA follows: TGTGCCACCCGCGCTCGTCAGGGGGGAAGAAATCAGCCCCAGCATTTT.

This clone came up a few times. The chain carries TRBV14 and TRBJ2-7; D ambiguous. The V and J ends lost 4 bases and 0 bases respectively, with 10 bases between them. The CDR3 loop spans 14 amino acids. Germline assignment: CDR1 SGHDN and CDR2 FVKESK. The CDR3 protein is CASSPQEYSYEQYF. In DNA form, the CDR3 reads TGTGCCAGCAGCCCCCAGGAATACTCCTACGAGCAGTACTTC.

This clone was observed a handful of times. CDR3 in DNA: TGTGCCAGCAGTGAAGCGCTTCTCGACGGGACTCACTATGGCTACACCTTC. It yields the protein CASSEALLDGTHYGYTF. The chain carries TRBV2 and TRBJ1-2, with D possibly being TRBD1 (5 bases). The CDR3 contains 17 residues. Deletions cut 0 bases from V and 3 bases from J, with 17 bases between. Looked up from germline, CDR1 is SNHLY and CDR2 is FYNNEI.

The rearrangement joins TRBV30 to TRBJ2-7; 7 nucleotides align to TRBD2. The CDR3 consists of 13 residues. The V gene's germline CDR1 is GTSNPN and CDR2 SVGIG (reference sequence). The ends lost 3 bases at V and 6 bases at J; junction bases unmatched: 8. CDR3 in amino acids: CAWRPSGDSEQYF. DNA for the CDR3: TGTGCCTGGAGGCCTAGCGGTGATAGCGAGCAGTACTTC.

The chain combines TRBV7-6 with TRBJ2-3; 8 bases are a match to TRBD2. Germline loops: CDR1 SGHVS, CDR2 FNYEAQ. CDR3 size: 15 residues. V shed 1 base, J shed 6 bases, and the junction held 6 bases outside the gene matches. The CDR3: CASSLGASGYDTQYF. The CDR3 DNA reads as TGTGCCAGCAGCTTAGGGGCTAGCGGGTACGATACGCAGTATTTT.

The chain couples TRBV5-1 to TRBJ2-7, with a tentative D call TRBD1 (6 bases). The V end was cut by 3 bases, the J end by 6 bases, with 16 bases between. The CDR3 sequence is 14 residues long. The germline gives CDR1 SGHRS, CDR2 YFSETQ. CDR3 sequence (DNA): TGCGCCAGCAGCTATAGGACAGACTCCATCGAGCAGTACTTC. This encodes CASSYRTDSIEQYF. Together with reference TRBV5-1 and TRBJ2-7, the CDR3 gives the full variable domain: KAGVTQTPRYLIKTRGQQVTLSCSPISGHRSVSWYQQTPGQGLQFLFEYFSETQRNKGNFPGRFSGRQFSNSRSEMNVSTLELGDSALYLCASSYRTDSIEQYFGPGTRLTVT.

This clone was recorded once. The chain combines TRBV9 with TRBJ1-1; D might be TRBD1 (5 bases). Trimming pared 0 bases from V and 7 bases from J, leaving 10 bases between. Germline CDR1 is SGDLS and CDR2 is YYNGEE. The CDR3 runs to 13 residues. The CDR3 sequence is CASSVGQTDEAFF. The CDR3 nucleotides are TGTGCCAGCAGCGTAGGACAGACGGATGAAGCTTTCTTT.

The rearrangement links TRBV10-1 to TRBJ2-7, with 8 bases that match TRBD1. The CDR3 runs to 14 residues. Per the germline V gene, CDR1 is WNHNN and CDR2 is SYGVQD (reference sequence). Losses at the gene ends were 6 bases for V and 5 bases for J; bases not matched to a gene: 9. The CDR3 loop is CASSRTGQAHEQYF. In DNA, the CDR3 is TGCGCCAGCAGCAGGACAGGGCAAGCGCACGAGCAGTACTTC.

The rearrangement joins TRBV27 to TRBJ2-7; a weak D match, TRBD1 (6 bases). The V end lost 5 bases, the J end lost 3 bases, and 17 bases lay between the germline ends. CDR3 length: 15 amino acids. Germline CDR1 and CDR2: MNHEY and SMNVEV (reference sequence). The CDR3 sequence: CASSASRDKFYEQYF. For the CDR3, the DNA is TGTGCCAGCAGTGCGTCCCGGGACAAGTTCTACGAGCAGTACTTC.

This rearrangement joins TRBV7-8 to TRBJ2-5, with 9 nucleotides matching TRBD2. The CDR3 sequence is 15 residues long. With V trimmed by 6 bases and J by 5 bases, 10 bases remained unmatched. Germline V gene data show CDR1 as SGHVS and CDR2 as FQNEAQ. Here the CDR3 DNA reads TGTGCCAGCAGTTCTACGGGACTAGCAGGGGAGACCCAGTACTTC. Protein: CASSSTGLAGETQYF. The full variable domain, in which reference TRBV7-8 and TRBJ2-5 provide the parts outside the CDR3, is GAGVSQSPRYKVAKRGQDVALRCDPISGHVSLFWYQQALGQGPEFLTYFQNEAQLDKSGLPSDRFFAERPEGSVSTLKIQRTQQEDSAVYLCASSSTGLAGETQYFGPGTRLLVL.

The chain employs TRBV5-1 and TRBJ1-1; TRBD1 agrees at 9 bases. There are 14 residues in the CDR3. Germline CDR1 reads SGHRS; CDR2 reads YFSETQ. V gave up 4 bases and J gave up 1 base; unmatched junction bases: 2. The CDR3 region is CASSPGQGNTEAFF. The CDR3 DNA sequence: TGCGCCAGCAGCCCGGGACAGGGGAACACTGAAGCTTTCTTT.

The chain links TRBV5-1 to TRBJ1-1, with D unclear. This CDR3 region has 14 residues. Germline CDR1 reads SGHRS; CDR2 reads YFSETQ. V lost 0 bases and J lost 4, with 10 bases in between. The CDR3 loop is CASSLENGLTEAFF. The CDR3 bases are TGCGCCAGCAGCTTGGAAAATGGGCTCACTGAAGCTTTCTTT.

The rearrangement joins TRBV7-2 to TRBJ1-1; the D gene is possibly TRBD1 (5 bases). Trimming took 2 bases from V and 5 from J, leaving 18 bases between them. The germline CDR1 and CDR2 sequences are SGHTA and FQGNSA. This CDR3 region has 16 residues. The CDR3 loop reads CASSLQGATVRTEAFF. CDR3 bases: TGTGCCAGCAGCTTACAAGGGGCTACCGTTAGAACTGAAGCTTTCTTT.

The V call is TRBV6-6, the J call TRBJ2-2, with D possibly matching TRBD1 (6 bases). The CDR3 runs 15 residues. Looked up from germline, CDR1 is MNHNY and CDR2 is SVGAGI (reference sequence). V lost 1 base and J lost 4, with 10 bases in between. The DNA for the CDR3 is TGTGCCAGCAGTTACTACAGGGAAGGCACCGGGGAGCTGTTTTTT. Its protein is CASSYYREGTGELFF.

The CDR3 sequence: CATPNGEAGRDADTQYF. The CDR3 nucleotides read TGTGCCACCCCAAACGGGGAGGCGGGAAGGGATGCAGATACGCAGTATTTT. V usage is TRBV2 and J usage is TRBJ2-3; a weak D match, TRBD2 (6 bases). The CDR3 has 17 amino acids. V lost 10 bases and J lost 4, with 27 bases in between. Germline V gene sequence: CDR1 SNHLY, CDR2 FYNNEI.

This rearrangement joins TRBV7-2 to TRBJ2-5; 9 nucleotides align to TRBD1. Germline V gives CDR1 SGHTA, CDR2 FQGNSA. This CDR3 spans 13 amino acids. The junction had 4 bases not matched to a gene; V was cut back by 1 base and J by 10 bases. The CDR3 DNA reads as TGTGCCAGCAGCTTAGGACGGGACAGGGACCAGTACTTC. Encoded protein: CASSLGRDRDQYF.

This clone has just a few counts. The chain links TRBV2 to TRBJ1-5, with D tentatively TRBD1 (6 bases). With 3 bases removed from V and 1 base from J, the gap between germline ends came to 13 bases. CDR1 and CDR2 (germline): SNHLY, FYNNEI. The CDR3 is made up of 16 amino acids. The CDR3 region has the DNA TGTGCCAGCAGTGAGCTGGGGGCGCGGAGCAATCAGCCCCAGCATTTT. It translates to CASSELGARSNQPQHF.

The rearrangement joins TRBV6-6 to TRBJ2-7; 10 nucleotides line up with TRBD2. Germline assignment: CDR1 MNHNY and CDR2 SVGAGI (reference sequence). J lost 3 bases, V lost 5 bases, and 7 bases had no gene match. CDR3 length: 15 amino acids. The CDR3 DNA follows: TGTGCCAGCAGTCCAGCGGGACTAGCGAGCTACGAGCAGTACTTC. It translates to CASSPAGLASYEQYF.

The chain employs TRBV27 and TRBJ2-1; perhaps TRBD2 as D (6 bases). CDR3 size: 17 residues. The germline V gene has CDR1 MNHEY and CDR2 SMNVEV (reference sequence). The germline V and J ends were trimmed by 5 bases and 8 bases, with 25 bases remaining between them. The CDR3: CASSPNTAAGRADEQFF. As DNA, the CDR3 is TGTGCCAGCAGTCCCAACACCGCAGCGGGCCGAGCGGATGAGCAGTTCTTC.

The V call is TRBV19, the J call TRBJ2-6, with D perhaps TRBD1 (6 bases). With 4 bases removed from V and 2 bases from J, the gap between germline ends came to 9 bases. The V gene's germline CDR1 is LNHDA and CDR2 SQIVND (reference sequence). The CDR3 spans 15 residues. The DNA for the CDR3 is TGTGCCAGTAGTAAACAGGGAGCTGGGGCCAACGTCCTGACTTTC. Encoded protein: CASSKQGAGANVLTF.

The rearrangement joins TRBV13 to TRBJ2-7; D possibly corresponds to TRBD1 (6 bases). Trimming pared 3 bases from V and 5 bases from J, leaving 14 bases between. The V gene's germline CDR1 is PRHDT and CDR2 FYEKMQ (reference sequence). There are 14 residues in the CDR3. The CDR3 loop reads CASSLTGSTDEQYF. The CDR3 DNA follows: TGTGCCAGCAGCTTGACAGGAAGCACGGACGAGCAGTACTTC.

DNA of the CDR3: TGTGCCAGCAGCGTCTCAGGGGACATTCAGTACTTC. Encoded protein: CASSVSGDIQYF. The chain employs TRBV9 and TRBJ2-4; maybe TRBD1 (6 bases). The CDR3 runs to 12 residues. Germline CDR1 and CDR2: SGDLS and YYNGEE. V shed 2 bases and J shed 8 bases, with 8 bases lying between them.

The chain combines TRBV7-8 with TRBJ2-7; 9 positions match TRBD2. CDR1 and CDR2 (germline): SGHVS, FQNEAQ. V dropped 1 base and J dropped 2; count of bases not matched to a gene: 3. This CDR3 contains 15 residues. CDR3 sequence: CASSLGLAETYEQYF. The DNA for the CDR3 is TGTGCCAGCAGCTTAGGACTAGCGGAGACCTACGAGCAGTACTTC.

The genes are TRBV6-1 and TRBJ1-4; D is possibly TRBD1 (5 bases). The CDR3 is 15 residues long. Trimming shortened V by 1 base and J by 4 bases, and 10 bases separated the two germline ends. CDR1 and CDR2 from the germline V gene are MNHNS and SASEGT. The CDR3 DNA sequence: TGTGCCAGCAGTGAAGTGGCGGGGGGTAATGAAAAACTGTTTTTT. It specifies CASSEVAGGNEKLFF.

V usage is TRBV19 and J usage is TRBJ2-1, with 7 bases aligning to TRBD1. Germline V gene lookup returns CDR1 LNHDA and CDR2 SQIVND (reference sequence). The CDR3 extends over 14 amino acids. Germline trimming cut 5 bases from V and 6 bases from J; bases unmatched to any gene: 7. The CDR3 sequence: CASSSGQEINEQFF. The CDR3 coding sequence is TGTGCCAGTAGTTCTGGACAGGAAATCAATGAGCAGTTCTTC.

The V call is TRBV29-1, the J call TRBJ2-7, with TRBD2 matching over 13 bases. CDR3 length: 15 residues. Per germline, CDR1 SQVTM and CDR2 ANQGSEA. J gave up 4 bases and V 1 base, and 4 bases lay outside the gene matches. The CDR3 region has the DNA TGCAGCGTTGAAGGGACTAGCGGGAGTGGGTACGAGCAGTACTTC. Amino acid sequence: CSVEGTSGSGYEQYF.